The 30 T cell receptor beta chains presented below share a single source sample, sequenced in a study of CD8+CD57+ T cells in acquired aplastic anemia. CDR3 and TCR beta VDJ profiling relied on a genomic DNA template. TCRdb recomputed calls from the reads with MiXCR, one row per CDR3 protein. The top ten clones hold approximately 20% of a sample with a few hundred thousand distinct CDR3 sequences, about half of them seen once. The sequenced patients had an expansion of CD8+CD57+ cells seen by flow cytometry. Material for sequencing was sorted CD4+, CD8+, or CD8+CD57+ T cells (not recorded which) from PBMCs. Source of these receptors: a human donor with aplastic anemia.

The chain employs TRBV19 and TRBJ1-3; 8 nucleotides agree with TRBD1. This CDR3 is 17 amino acids long. Germline trimming cut 7 bases from V and 7 bases from J; bases unmatched to any gene: 18. Germline V gives CDR1 LNHDA, CDR2 SQIVND (reference sequence). CDR3 sequence: CASTRTGYGLTGNTIYF. CDR3 bases: TGTGCCAGTACGCGGACAGGGTACGGACTAACGGGGAACACCATATATTTT.

This clonotype was found many times. The V call is TRBV19, the J call TRBJ2-6; D may be TRBD1 or TRBD2 (6 bases each). The V gene's germline CDR1 is LNHDA and CDR2 SQIVND (reference sequence). V lost 7 bases, J lost 1 base, and 35 bases lay in between. The CDR3 has 23 residues. The CDR3 DNA reads as TGTGCCAGTAAGGTCACGTTCGTCACAGGGAGTAGGCGGGGTCATTCTGGGGCCAACGTCCTGACTTTC. This gives the protein CASKVTFVTGSRRGHSGANVLTF.

The sample holds one count of this clonotype. The chain employs TRBV10-3 and TRBJ1-6, with D unclear. The V gene's germline CDR1 is ENHRY and CDR2 SYGVKD. This CDR3 has 13 residues. V lost 7 bases to trimming and J lost 7 bases, with 11 bases between them. The DNA for the CDR3 is TGTGCCATCATGGAGGGTTTAAATTCACCCCTCCACTTT. This encodes CAIMEGLNSPLHF.

Only one count was recorded for this clonotype. The gene calls are TRBV24-1 and TRBJ1-2; perhaps TRBD1 as D (5 bases). The CDR3 has 15 residues. CDR1 and CDR2 from the germline V gene are KGHDR and SFDVKD. Trimming pared 4 bases from V and 4 bases from J, leaving 15 bases between. Here the CDR3 reads CATSDPRGNFYGYTF. The CDR3 nucleotides read TGTGCCACCAGTGACCCAAGGGGAAACTTCTATGGCTACACCTTC.

This clonotype was counted between two and nine times. The rearrangement links TRBV3-1 to TRBJ2-2; D remains ambiguous. Trimming cost V 4 bases and J 6 bases, with 15 bases left between them. This CDR3 is built from 15 residues. CDR1 LGHDT and CDR2 YNNKEL come from the germline V gene (reference sequence). The CDR3 DNA sequence: TGTGCCAGCAGCCCGGGTTCCTCCTGGGCCGGGGAGCTGTTTTTT. It is translated as CASSPGSSWAGELFF.

This clonotype was counted only a few times. One junction end does not reproduce the germline sequence, and a read error may be involved. This rearrangement joins TRBV5-4 to TRBJ2-1, with 9 bases identical to TRBD2. The germline V gene encodes CDR1 SGHNT and CDR2 YYREEE (reference sequence). The CDR3 spans 17 residues. Here the CDR3 DNA reads TGTGCCAGCAGTTTGGGGCAGCGGGGGGCCTTCTACAATGAGCAGTTCTTC. It specifies CASSLGQRGAFYNEQFF.

The V call is TRBV11-3, the J call TRBJ1-2, with D hard to call. Germline V gene data show CDR1 as SGHNT and CDR2 as YENEEA. The germline V and J ends were trimmed by 5 bases and 7 bases, with 14 bases remaining between them. The CDR3 sequence is 13 residues long. The CDR3 DNA follows: TGTGCCAGCAGCCTGGATGCAGTAGCTGGCTACACCTTC. The encoded protein is CASSLDAVAGYTF.

The rearrangement links TRBV9 to TRBJ2-5; 10 bases line up with TRBD2. This CDR3 region has 16 residues. The germline V gene has CDR1 SGDLS and CDR2 YYNGEE. V lost 3 bases, J lost 4 bases, and 9 bases stayed unmatched. CDR3 DNA sequence: TGTGCCAGCAGCGGGGCTAGCGGGGGTCCAGGAGAGACCCAGTACTTC. This encodes CASSGASGGPGETQYF.

This clonotype was found many times. The J gene is TRBJ2-7, the V gene TRBV9, with 8 bases matching TRBD1. This CDR3 has 14 residues. From germline, CDR1 is SGDLS and CDR2 YYNGEE. With V trimmed by 3 bases and J by 6 bases, 8 bases remained unmatched. The CDR3 coding sequence is TGTGCCAGCAGCGCAACAGGGGGAGGATGCGAGCAGTACTTC. This encodes CASSATGGGCEQYF.

In the case of this clonotype: Just one base apart from a much larger clone, this may be a read error. No conserved phenylalanine or tryptophan is present at the end of the CDR3, so a read error is the likely explanation. The CDR3, as DNA: TGTGCCAGCAGTGAGTCGTATAGCAATCAGCCCCAGCATTCT. Translating it yields CASSESYSNQPQHS. This chain links TRBV2 with TRBJ1-5; D gene unclear. CDR3 size: 14 residues. Germline V gene sequence: CDR1 SNHLY, CDR2 FYNNEI. V dropped 3 bases and J dropped 0 bases, with 6 bases sitting between them.

In this sample, this clonotype turned up many times. The chain joins TRBV19 to TRBJ2-3; D is possibly TRBD1 (6 bases). The CDR3 extends over 15 amino acids. Trimming shortened V by 6 bases and J by 4 bases, and 17 bases separated the two germline ends. Germline CDR1 reads LNHDA; CDR2 reads SQIVND (reference sequence). The CDR3 DNA reads as TGTGCCAGTAGCACCTCACAGGGTTTCGCAGATACGCAGTATTTT. Amino acid sequence: CASSTSQGFADTQYF.

As regards this clonotype: One end of the junction is discordant with germline, which a read error may explain. The chain couples TRBV7-6 to TRBJ2-7; 8 bases are shared with TRBD1. CDR1 is SGHVS and CDR2 is FNYEAQ in the germline V gene. The CDR3 sequence is 15 residues long. CDR3 nucleotide sequence: TGTGCCAGCAGCTTAGATCGTCAGGGGGCCTACGAGCGGTACTTC. Protein product: CASSLDRQGAYERYF. Based on the CDR3 plus reference TRBV7-6 and TRBJ2-7, the full variable domain is GAGVSQSPRYKVTKRGQDVALRCDPISGHVSLYWYRQALGQGPEFLTYFNYEAQQDKSGLPNDRFSAERPEGSISTLTIQRTEQRDSAMYRCASSLDRQGAYERYFGPGTRLTVT.

The chain uses TRBV20-1 and TRBJ1-2; 10 bases line up with TRBD1. V trimming: 6 bases; J trimming: 1 base; junction bases outside the gene matches: 8. Germline CDR1 is DFQATT and CDR2 is SNEGSKA (reference sequence). The CDR3 extends over 15 amino acids. CDR3 protein: CSASLRDRGNYGYTF. Here the CDR3 DNA reads TGCAGTGCCAGCCTCCGGGACAGGGGTAACTATGGCTACACCTTC.

V is TRBV25-1 and J is TRBJ1-2; the D gene is possibly TRBD1 (6 bases). Trimming removed 5 bases from V and 4 bases from J, with 11 bases in between. The CDR3 is 13 residues long. The germline gives CDR1 MGHDK, CDR2 SYGVNS. CDR3 DNA: TGTGCCAGCAGTAGGGGGGCGAGCTATGGCTACACCTTC. Amino acid sequence: CASSRGASYGYTF.

This clonotype has a count of ten or more. The genes are TRBV9 and TRBJ2-5; 7 nucleotides agree with TRBD2. The germline gives CDR1 SGDLS, CDR2 YYNGEE. The CDR3 is made up of 13 amino acids. The V segment lost 0 bases and the J segment 7 bases; nucleotides outside the gene matches: 3. The CDR3 bases are TGTGCCAGCAGCGTAGATGGGGAGGGGACCCAGTACTTC. Amino acids: CASSVDGEGTQYF.

This clonotype has ten or more counts. CDR3 in amino acids: CASSLEAQVGNQPQHF. CDR3 nucleotides: TGTGCCAGCAGCTTGGAGGCCCAGGTTGGCAATCAGCCCCAGCATTTT. The chain uses TRBV5-8 and TRBJ1-5; D is unclear. V lost 0 bases and J lost 2, with 12 bases in between. Germline CDR1 SGHTS, CDR2 YDEGEE. The CDR3 length is 16 residues.

This clonotype has a count of ten or more. This chain links TRBV19 with TRBJ2-3; 9 nucleotides line up with TRBD1. J was trimmed by 3 bases and V by 5 bases; bases with no gene match: 3. Germline assignment: CDR1 LNHDA and CDR2 SQIVND (reference sequence). This CDR3 is 14 amino acids long. The CDR3 DNA is TGTGCCAGTAGTGGGACAGGGTTTACAGATACGCAGTATTTT. This translates into CASSGTGFTDTQYF. The full variable domain, its missing parts supplied by reference TRBV19 and TRBJ2-3, is DGGITQSPKYLFRKEGQNVTLSCEQNLNHDAMYWYRQDPGQGLRLIYYSQIVNDFQKGDIAEGYSVSREKKESFPLTVTSAQKNPTAFYLCASSGTGFTDTQYFGPGTRLTVL.

This clonotype was seen at least ten times. The CDR3, as DNA: TGTGCCAGCAGCTTAGACTCCCGCAGGGAGCAGTACTTC. Its protein is CASSLDSRREQYF. The chain has TRBV11-2 and TRBJ2-7, with D unresolved. V gave up 0 bases and J gave up 7 bases, with 10 bases separating them. Germline CDR1 reads SGHAT; CDR2 reads FQNNGV. This CDR3 has 13 amino acids. Together with reference TRBV11-2 and TRBJ2-7, the CDR3 gives the full variable domain: EAGVAQSPRYKIIEKRQSVAFWCNPISGHATLYWYQQILGQGPKLLIQFQNNGVVDDSQLPKDRFSAERLKGVDSTLKIQPAKLEDSAVYLCASSLDSRREQYFGPGTRLTVT.

V is TRBV18 and J is TRBJ1-5; D gene uncertain. Looked up from germline, CDR1 is KGHSH and CDR2 is LQKENI. The CDR3 loop spans 16 amino acids. The V and J ends lost 5 bases and 3 bases respectively, with 17 bases between them. CDR3 loop: CASSDLPANLNQPQHF. In nucleotides, the CDR3 is TGTGCCAGCTCAGACCTGCCAGCGAACCTCAATCAGCCCCAGCATTTT.

The rearrangement uses TRBV7-2 and TRBJ2-2; D is unclear. The CDR3 runs to 12 residues. The germline V and J ends were trimmed by 5 bases and 5 bases, with 6 bases remaining between them. Germline V gene lookup returns CDR1 SGHTA and CDR2 FQGNSA. The CDR3 protein is CASSPVTGELFF. The CDR3 DNA is TGTGCCAGCAGCCCCGTTACCGGGGAGCTGTTTTTT.

A remark on this clonotype: This may be a read error, as it is one base from a much larger clone. The rearrangement links TRBV4-1 to TRBJ1-4, with a tentative D call TRBD1 (6 bases). The CDR3 sequence is 15 residues long. Germline-derived CDR1 and CDR2 are MGHRA and YSYEKL. The CDR3 loop reads CASSQGRGVNEELFF. The CDR3 coding sequence is TGCGCCAGCAGCCAAGGAAGGGGGGTTAATGAAGAACTGTTTTTT.

This sequence joins TRBV5-1 and TRBJ2-7; D remains ambiguous. V lost 0 bases to trimming and J lost 1 base, with 8 bases between them. Germline values: CDR1 SGHRS, CDR2 YFSETQ. This CDR3 has 14 residues. CDR3 coding DNA: TGCGCCAGCAGCTTGGGGTACAGATCCTACGAGCAGTACTTC. Translation gives CASSLGYRSYEQYF.

This clonotype was seen just once. The genes are TRBV20-1 and TRBJ1-1, with D perhaps TRBD1 (6 bases). Germline V gives CDR1 DFQATT, CDR2 SNEGSKA (reference sequence). The CDR3 spans 14 residues. Trimming cost V 6 bases and J 5 bases, with 19 bases left between them. CDR3 sequence: CSAKRPRGMTEAFF. The CDR3 DNA reads as TGCAGTGCCAAACGTCCAAGGGGGATGACTGAAGCTTTCTTT.

The sample holds many counts of this clonotype. The rearrangement joins TRBV7-3 to TRBJ2-3, with D perhaps matching TRBD1 (5 bases). The CDR3 spans 14 residues. Trimming removed 2 bases at V and 0 bases at J, with 6 bases between. Per germline, CDR1 SGHTA and CDR2 FQGTGA. CDR3 loop: CASSLSGSTDTQYF. For the CDR3, the DNA is TGTGCCAGCAGCTTATCAGGGAGCACAGATACGCAGTATTTT. Filled out from reference TRBV7-3 and TRBJ2-3, the complete variable domain reads GAGVSQTPSNKVTEKGKYVELRCDPISGHTALYWYRQSLGQGPEFLIYFQGTGAADDSGLPNDRFFAVRPEGSVSTLKIQRTERGDSAVYLCASSLSGSTDTQYFGPGTRLTVL.

The V call is TRBV24-1, the J call TRBJ1-2; 7 bases are a match to TRBD1. Looked up from germline, CDR1 is KGHDR and CDR2 is SFDVKD. V was clipped by 7 bases and J by 7 bases; unmatched bases: 5. The CDR3 covers 12 residues. The CDR3 DNA sequence: TGTGCCACCAGCGACAGGGCTTTTGGCTACACCTTC. This translates into CATSDRAFGYTF.

In its sample, this clonotype was seen a few times. It may be a read error: a sequence one base away is much more abundant. This chain links TRBV20-1 with TRBJ2-7; the match to TRBD2 covers 7 bases. The ends lost 7 bases at V and 2 bases at J; junction bases unmatched: 14. Germline V gene lookup returns CDR1 DFQATT and CDR2 SNEGSKA (reference sequence). The CDR3 covers 15 residues. The CDR3 DNA is TGCAGTGGACTCTACGGCGGGGAGGGCGCCTACGAGCAGTACTTC. It is translated as CSGLYGGEGAYEQYF.

V and J are TRBV15 and TRBJ1-2, with D tentatively TRBD1 (5 bases). With 0 bases removed from V and 0 bases from J, the gap between germline ends came to 8 bases. This CDR3 comprises 15 residues. Germline CDR1 LNHNV, CDR2 YYDKDF (reference sequence). The CDR3: CATSREAQANYGYTF. The CDR3 DNA follows: TGTGCCACCAGCAGAGAAGCACAGGCTAACTATGGCTACACCTTC.

CDR3 residues: CASRDRTGGREKLFF. The CDR3 nucleotides are TGTGCCAGCAGGGACCGGACAGGAGGTCGCGAAAAACTGTTTTTT. The chain has TRBV2 and TRBJ1-4; 7 positions match TRBD1. The germline V gene has CDR1 SNHLY and CDR2 FYNNEI. This CDR3 has 15 amino acids. J gave up 8 bases and V 6 bases, and 12 bases lay outside the gene matches.

This clonotype was seen at least ten times. The rearrangement links TRBV19 to TRBJ2-2, with D maybe TRBD1 (6 bases). The germline V and J ends were trimmed by 4 bases and 4 bases, with 10 bases remaining between them. From germline, CDR1 is LNHDA and CDR2 SQIVND (reference sequence). The CDR3 has 14 residues. The CDR3 DNA reads TGTGCCAGTAGTAGACAGGTTCGCACCGGGGAGCTGTTTTTT. It is translated as CASSRQVRTGELFF.

This sequence joins TRBV20-1 and TRBJ1-5, with TRBD1 identical over 8 bases. In germline, CDR1 is DFQATT, CDR2 SNEGSKA (reference sequence). Losses at the gene ends were 3 bases for V and 5 bases for J; bases not matched to a gene: 6. The CDR3 length is 14 residues. The CDR3 loop reads CSARAGTGYQPQHF. CDR3 sequence (DNA): TGCAGTGCTAGGGCCGGGACAGGATATCAGCCCCAGCATTTT.